The rows below give T cell receptor beta chains drawn from one sample of a study of control samples from healthy donors and cancer patients. The method was immunoSEQ multiplex PCR; TCRdb's version includes in-frame clones alone and lacks a portion of them. The sample lists 130,000 or so clones; about 88% were seen once. What was sequenced was blood. The origin of the receptors is a man aged 45-65 years in good health. Both conserved end residues are part of each CDR3. D genes are given only for firm matches. Not every row has a clone size; where given, it reads once, few, many or a size class.

cdr3_aa cdr3_nt d_call cdr3_length clone_size j_call v_call
CASTQADSYEQYF TGTGCCAGCACACAGGCAGACTCCTACGAGCAGTACTTC . 13 medium-sized TRBJ2-7 TRBV2
CASSLEGSFDNEQFF TGTGCCAGCAGCTTGGAGGGAAGTTTTGACAATGAGCAGTTCTTC . 15 . TRBJ2-1 TRBV7-8
CASSHYGVNTEAFF TGTGCCAGCAGCCATTACGGGGTGAACACTGAAGCTTTCTTT . 14 . TRBJ1-1 TRBV7-9
CASSLSAGTDTQYF TGTGCCAGCAGTTTATCGGCAGGCACAGATACGCAGTATTTT . 14 . TRBJ2-3 TRBV27
CATRSTTEAFF TGTGCCACCAGGAGTACCACTGAAGCTTTCTTT . 11 . TRBJ1-1 TRBV24-1
CASGRSREKLFF TGTGCTAGTGGCCGTAGTAGGGAAAAACTGTTTTTT . 12 . TRBJ1-4 TRBV12-5
CATSDSLTGGGDGEQYF TGTGCCACCAGTGATTCCCTGACGGGGGGAGGGGACGGCGAGCAGTACTTC TRBD2 17 . TRBJ2-7 TRBV24-1
CASSVGRSGNTIYF TGTGCCAGCAGCGTAGGGCGATCTGGAAACACCATATATTTT . 14 . TRBJ1-3 TRBV9
CASSLSGGGPEAFF TGTGCCAGCAGTTTATCCGGGGGCGGCCCTGAAGCTTTCTTT . 14 . TRBJ1-1 TRBV27
CSASSFGGYHGELFF TGCAGTGCTAGTTCATTCGGGGGGTACCACGGGGAGCTGTTTTTT TRBD2 15 . TRBJ2-2 TRBV20-1
CASILGSPNRVAEAFF TGTGCCAGTATCTTAGGGTCCCCAAACAGGGTCGCTGAAGCTTTCTTT . 16 once TRBJ1-1 TRBV19
CASSYSAGLISYEQYF TGTGCCAGCAGTTACTCTGCAGGGCTTATTTCCTACGAGCAGTACTTC . 16 once TRBJ2-7 TRBV6-5
CASSLGTGGVSSYNEQFF TGTGCCAGCAGCTTAGGGACAGGGGGCGTGAGCTCCTACAATGAGCAGTTCTTC TRBD1 18 . TRBJ2-1 TRBV7-9
CASSGGQRKNTEAFF TGTGCCAGCAGCGGGGGACAGCGGAAGAACACTGAAGCTTTCTTT TRBD1 15 once TRBJ1-1 TRBV5-8
CASSPGRQGRETQYF TGTGCCAGCAGCCCAGGGCGACAGGGCCGGGAGACCCAGTACTTC TRBD1 15 once TRBJ2-5 TRBV11-3
CAWRAPSSWAENYGYTF TGTGCCTGGAGAGCCCCGTCCTCCTGGGCAGAAAACTATGGCTACACCTTC . 17 . TRBJ1-2 TRBV30
CASSRGGFTSNTEAFF TGCGCCAGCAGCCGGGGTGGATTTACATCGAACACTGAAGCTTTCTTT . 16 . TRBJ1-1 TRBV5-1
CASSPKRRIQETQYF TGTGCCAGCAGCCCGAAGCGTCGGATCCAAGAGACCCAGTACTTC . 15 . TRBJ2-5 TRBV7-9
CATRGDRVNEQFF TGTGCCACTCGGGGGGACAGGGTAAATGAGCAGTTCTTC TRBD1 13 once TRBJ2-1 TRBV19
CASSDPGRSYSNQPQHF TGTGCCAGCAGTGACCCCGGCAGGTCATATAGCAATCAGCCCCAGCATTTT . 17 . TRBJ1-5 TRBV6-1
CASSAYRGPYEQYF TGTGCCAGCAGCGCATACAGGGGACCCTACGAGCAGTACTTC TRBD1 14 . TRBJ2-7 TRBV11-3
CAISPDRTNTEAFF TGTGCCATCAGTCCCGACAGAACGAACACTGAAGCTTTCTTT . 14 . TRBJ1-1 TRBV10-3